Presented here are 32 T cell receptor beta chains from one specimen sequenced in a study of shared clonotypes between healthy human individuals. The assay was immunoSEQ multiplex PCR, and TCRdb's table has in-frame clones only and misses some. This table holds some 660,000 clones, 55% to 85% found once. Sequencing input: memory CD4+ T cells sorted from blood. Subset noted: CD45RA-negative fraction. These receptors were taken from a woman aged 25 to 39 in good health.

The CDR3 nucleotides are TGTGCCAGCAGCTTAGCGCTCAGCGGGGTTGCCAACGAGCAGTACTTC. This codes for CASSLALSGVANEQYF. V usage is TRBV7-9 and J usage is TRBJ2-7; 7 bases align to TRBD2. This CDR3 has 16 amino acids. V lost 0 bases, J lost 5 bases, and 10 bases stayed unmatched. Germline-derived CDR1 and CDR2 are SEHNR and FQNEAQ (reference sequence).

This chain connects TRBV4-2 to TRBJ2-7; D uncertain. The CDR3 is 14 amino acids. Germline assignment: CDR1 LGHNA and CDR2 YNFKEQ. V lost 0 bases, J lost 5 bases, and 11 bases lay in between. This CDR3 reads CASSQDRTDHEQYF. In nucleotides, the CDR3 is TGTGCCAGCAGCCAAGATAGGACGGATCACGAGCAGTACTTC.

V is TRBV6-5 and J is TRBJ1-5, with D tentatively TRBD1 (5 bases). In germline, CDR1 is MNHEY, CDR2 SVGAGI. The CDR3 covers 15 residues. V was cut by 7 bases and J by 3 bases, with 16 bases left in between. The CDR3 DNA reads as TGTGCCAGCAAACGAGACGGGGCTCACAATCAGCCCCAGCATTTT. Its protein is CASKRDGAHNQPQHF.

This sequence joins TRBV5-5 and TRBJ1-2; TRBD1 aligns across 7 bases. CDR3 length equals 16 residues. V was pared by 1 base and J by 2 bases, with 8 bases of the junction left unmatched. The germline V gene encodes CDR1 SGHKS and CDR2 YYEKEE (reference sequence). CDR3 DNA sequence: TGTGCCAGCAGCTTGTCGGCAGGGGGGTTCAACTATGGCTACACCTTC. Its translation: CASSLSAGGFNYGYTF.

The V gene is TRBV9, the J gene TRBJ1-3, with a weak D call TRBD1 (5 bases). V lost 5 bases and J 0 bases, leaving 9 bases between the germline ends. The CDR3 has 14 amino acids. The germline gives CDR1 SGDLS, CDR2 YYNGEE. CDR3 DNA sequence: TGTGCCAGCAGAGCAGGGAGCTCTGGAAACACCATATATTTT. Its translation: CASRAGSSGNTIYF.

This clone was seen ten or more times. The chain links TRBV18 to TRBJ2-7; 14 nucleotides line up with TRBD2. CDR3 size: 16 residues. With V trimmed by 4 bases and J by 5 bases, 7 bases remained unmatched. Germline loops: CDR1 KGHSH, CDR2 LQKENI. Written as DNA, the CDR3 is TGTGCCAGCTCACTAAGCCCGGGACTAGCGGGAGACGAGCAGTACTTC. Its translation is CASSLSPGLAGDEQYF.

This clone was recorded only once. The rearrangement links TRBV28 to TRBJ1-4, with a weak D call TRBD1 (5 bases). Trimming pared 6 bases from V and 7 bases from J, leaving 15 bases between. CDR1 and CDR2 (germline): MDHEN, SYDVKM. CDR3 length equals 14 residues. CDR3 bases: TGTGCCAGCAGCATGAAGGGGTTGGGTGAAAAACTGTTTTTT. It translates to CASSMKGLGEKLFF.

This chain connects TRBV2 to TRBJ2-6; D is perhaps TRBD1 (5 bases). The CDR3 covers 17 residues. V was cut by 3 bases and J by 0 bases, with 12 bases left in between. Germline V gene data show CDR1 as SNHLY and CDR2 as FYNNEI. The CDR3 DNA is TGTGCCAGCAGTGATTTTCAGGGTTTCTCTGGGGCCAACGTCCTGACTTTC. This encodes CASSDFQGFSGANVLTF.

The rearrangement uses TRBV28 and TRBJ2-5, with 12 bases identical to TRBD1. Germline V lookup: CDR1 MDHEN, CDR2 SYDVKM. This CDR3 comprises 19 residues. The ends lost 6 bases at V and 4 bases at J; junction bases unmatched: 18. The CDR3 here is CASSRRDRGRGGRRETQYF. The CDR3 DNA reads TGTGCCAGCAGCCGGCGGGACAGGGGGCGAGGCGGAAGGCGAGAGACCCAGTACTTC.

This chain connects TRBV19 to TRBJ1-1; 8 bases align to TRBD1. This CDR3 is 17 amino acids long. Germline V gene lookup returns CDR1 LNHDA and CDR2 SQIVND (reference sequence). V dropped 3 bases and J dropped 1; count of bases not matched to a gene: 10. The CDR3 reads CASSIGTGGMWNTEAFF. In DNA, the CDR3 is TGTGCCAGTAGTATTGGGACAGGCGGGATGTGGAACACTGAAGCTTTCTTT.

This clone has just a few counts. J is TRBJ2-7 and V is TRBV9, with D perhaps matching TRBD1 (6 bases). The V end lost 4 bases, the J end lost 4 bases, and 18 bases lay between the germline ends. This CDR3 has 15 amino acids. Germline V gene lookup returns CDR1 SGDLS and CDR2 YYNGEE. The CDR3 loop reads CASSIQQGIAYEQYF. The CDR3 bases are TGTGCCAGCAGCATCCAGCAGGGGATCGCGTACGAGCAGTACTTC. The full variable domain, with the rest looked up from reference TRBV9 and TRBJ2-7, is DSGVTQTPKHLITATGQRVTLRCSPRSGDLSVYWYQQSLDQGLQFLIQYYNGEERAKGNILERFSAQQFPDLHSELNLSSLELGDSALYFCASSIQQGIAYEQYFGPGTRLTVT.

The V gene is TRBV19, the J gene TRBJ1-3; no clear D. Deletions cut 1 base from V and 0 bases from J, with 4 bases between. The CDR3 has 14 amino acids. Germline CDR1 and CDR2: LNHDA and SQIVND (reference sequence). CDR3 residues: CASSIVGSGNTIYF. The CDR3 DNA sequence: TGTGCCAGTAGTATAGTCGGCTCTGGAAACACCATATATTTT. The whole variable domain, remainder taken from reference TRBV19 and TRBJ1-3, is DGGITQSPKYLFRKEGQNVTLSCEQNLNHDAMYWYRQDPGQGLRLIYYSQIVNDFQKGDIAEGYSVSREKKESFPLTVTSAQKNPTAFYLCASSIVGSGNTIYFGEGSWLTVV.

V usage is TRBV5-4 and J usage is TRBJ2-7; D may be TRBD1 (7 bases). Looked up from germline, CDR1 is SGHNT and CDR2 is YYREEE (reference sequence). Trimming cost V 2 bases and J 2 bases, with 8 bases left between them. There are 13 residues in the CDR3. CDR3 loop: CASSFRGAYEQYF. In DNA form, the CDR3 reads TGTGCCAGCAGCTTCAGGGGGGCCTACGAGCAGTACTTC.

The chain links TRBV7-2 to TRBJ1-2, with no clear D. CDR1 and CDR2 (germline): SGHTA, FQGNSA. The V end lost 1 base, the J end lost 2 bases, and 5 bases lay between the germline ends. The CDR3 contains 13 residues. The CDR3 sequence is CASSLDPNYGYTF. In nucleotides, the CDR3 is TGTGCCAGCAGCTTAGACCCAAACTATGGCTACACCTTC.

This clone appeared a single time. The genes are TRBV18 and TRBJ2-2; D is undetermined. This CDR3 comprises 17 residues. V was clipped by 0 bases and J by 4 bases, with 15 bases between them. Per the germline V gene, CDR1 is KGHSH and CDR2 is LQKENI. CDR3 DNA sequence: TGTGCCAGCTCACCACCATTTAGGCGGAGTTTCACCGGGGAGCTGTTTTTT. Its protein is CASSPPFRRSFTGELFF. Full variable domain (outside the CDR3, taken from reference TRBV18 and TRBJ2-2): NAGVMQNPRHLVRRRGQEARLRCSPMKGHSHVYWYRQLPEEGLKFMVYLQKENIIDESGMPKERFSAEFPKEGPSILRIQQVVRGDSAAYFCASSPPFRRSFTGELFFGEGSRLTVL.

This clone has just one count. The rearrangement links TRBV5-1 to TRBJ1-3; tentative D call: TRBD1 (5 bases). The CDR3 has 14 residues. Germline-derived CDR1 and CDR2 are SGHRS and YFSETQ. V lost 4 bases to trimming and J lost 0 bases, with 8 bases between them. CDR3 sequence reads: CASSQDSSGNTIYF. In nucleotides, the CDR3 is TGCGCCAGCAGCCAAGACAGCTCTGGAAACACCATATATTTT.

The gene calls are TRBV6-4 and TRBJ2-3; D possibly uses TRBD1 or TRBD2 (5 bases each). Germline lookup yields CDR1 MRHNA and CDR2 SNTAGT. The ends were cut back, 3 bases at V and 6 bases at J, with 13 bases in the middle. This CDR3 has 14 amino acids. The CDR3 region has the DNA TGTGCCAGCAGTGAGGGGACCTTCACGGATACGCAGTATTTT. This encodes CASSEGTFTDTQYF.

This rearrangement joins TRBV28 to TRBJ2-2; TRBD2 agrees at 8 bases. Germline lookup yields CDR1 MDHEN and CDR2 SYDVKM. The trim removed 5 bases at V and 6 bases at J, leaving 11 bases unmatched. CDR3 length: 16 amino acids. DNA of the CDR3: TGTGCCAGCAGTCCCCCCCACAGCGGGAGAGCCGGGGAGCTGTTTTTT. As protein: CASSPPHSGRAGELFF.

This chain uses TRBV28 with TRBJ1-1; D is unresolved. Trimming left V 6 bases short and J 5 bases short, with 16 bases between. The CDR3 is made up of 14 amino acids. The germline gives CDR1 MDHEN, CDR2 SYDVKM. In DNA, the CDR3 is TGTGCCAGCAGCCGCGGATTCGGGTGGACTGAAGCTTTCTTT. It codes for CASSRGFGWTEAFF.

This clone occurred a few times. This chain joins TRBV10-1 and TRBJ2-1; D uncertain. Germline V gene lookup returns CDR1 WNHNN and CDR2 SYGVQD (reference sequence). The V and J ends lost 3 bases and 1 base respectively, with 13 bases between them. The CDR3 runs to 16 residues. Here the CDR3 reads CASSDRSRKSYNEQFF. The CDR3 coding sequence is TGCGCCAGCAGTGACCGTAGCAGAAAATCCTACAATGAGCAGTTCTTC.

This clone has a single count. The V gene is TRBV19, the J gene TRBJ2-3, with TRBD2 matching over 7 bases. This CDR3 has 15 amino acids. The V gene's germline CDR1 is LNHDA and CDR2 SQIVND (reference sequence). The V and J ends lost 3 bases and 2 bases, in that order; junction bases with no gene match: 5. CDR3: CASSMGGRVTDTQYF. The CDR3 DNA reads as TGTGCCAGTAGTATGGGAGGGAGGGTCACAGATACGCAGTATTTT.

This clone was counted many times. The genes are TRBV2 and TRBJ2-3; D uncertain. The CDR3 spans 15 residues. Trimming removed 8 bases at V and 2 bases at J, with 17 bases between. Looked up from germline, CDR1 is SNHLY and CDR2 is FYNNEI. The chain's CDR3 is CASLKDAAFTDTQYF. For the CDR3, the DNA is TGTGCCAGCCTAAAGGACGCGGCCTTCACAGATACGCAGTATTTT.

The V gene is TRBV4-1, the J gene TRBJ2-7; 8 positions agree with TRBD2. The germline V gene encodes CDR1 MGHRA and CDR2 YSYEKL. V gave up 0 bases and J gave up 3 bases; unmatched junction bases: 7. The CDR3 has 16 amino acids. CDR3 in amino acids: CASSQDTRGVNYEQYF. CDR3 in DNA: TGCGCCAGCAGCCAAGATACGCGGGGGGTTAACTACGAGCAGTACTTC.

The gene calls are TRBV7-8 and TRBJ2-2; 9 bases map to TRBD2. The CDR3 is 17 amino acids. Germline V gene lookup returns CDR1 SGHVS and CDR2 FQNEAQ. Trimming took 4 bases from V and 2 from J; bases not matched to a gene: 8. The CDR3 nucleotides are TGTGCCAGCAGCTCCTACAGGACTAGCGTAAACACCGGGGAGCTGTTTTTT. It yields the protein CASSSYRTSVNTGELFF. Drawing the rest from reference TRBV7-8 and TRBJ2-2, the complete variable domain is GAGVSQSPRYKVAKRGQDVALRCDPISGHVSLFWYQQALGQGPEFLTYFQNEAQLDKSGLPSDRFFAERPEGSVSTLKIQRTQQEDSAVYLCASSSYRTSVNTGELFFGEGSRLTVL.

This clone has more than one count but fewer than ten. The J gene is TRBJ1-5, the V gene TRBV11-2; D might be TRBD1 (5 bases). CDR3 length: 13 amino acids. Germline V CDR1 and CDR2: SGHAT, FQNNGV. V was shortened by 5 bases and J by 7 bases, with 12 bases between the two germline ends. The CDR3 loop reads CASSLGAEQPQHF. CDR3 coding DNA: TGTGCCAGCAGCCTAGGGGCGGAGCAGCCCCAGCATTTT.

The count of this clone is one. A read error is possible here, since a much larger clone lies one base away. This sample also contains other DNA sequences that code for the same CDR3. The J gene is TRBJ2-1, the V gene TRBV5-1; D is uncertain. V was cut by 4 bases and J by 0 bases, with 11 bases left in between. Germline-derived CDR1 and CDR2 are SGHRS and YFSETQ. The CDR3 extends over 15 amino acids. The CDR3 nucleotides are TGCGCCAGCAGCCCCGACACGAGCTCCTACAATGAGCAGTTCTTC. As protein: CASSPDTSSYNEQFF.

In regard to this clone: This CDR3 is also generated by other DNA sequences in the sample. V and J are TRBV25-1 and TRBJ2-5, with no clear D. CDR1 is MGHDK, CDR2 SYGVNS, per germline. Trimming left V 2 bases short and J 4 bases short, with 2 bases between. The CDR3 contains 11 residues. The CDR3 is CASSEGETQYF. The CDR3 region has the DNA TGTGCCAGCAGTGAAGGAGAGACCCAGTACTTC.

The rearrangement uses TRBV2 and TRBJ1-1, with 7 bases matching TRBD1. Germline V lookup: CDR1 SNHLY, CDR2 FYNNEI. This CDR3 contains 13 residues. J gave up 3 bases and V 2 bases, and 0 bases lay outside the gene matches. CDR3 sequence: CASSEQGDTEAFF. The DNA of the CDR3 is TGTGCCAGCAGTGAACAGGGGGACACTGAAGCTTTCTTT. Based on the CDR3 plus reference TRBV2 and TRBJ1-1, the full variable domain is EPEVTQTPSHQVTQMGQEVILRCVPISNHLYFYWYRQILGQKVEFLVSFYNNEISEKSEIFDDQFSVERPDGSNFTLKIRSTKLEDSAMYFCASSEQGDTEAFFGQGTRLTVV.

This rearrangement joins TRBV6-1 to TRBJ1-4; a weak D match, TRBD1 (6 bases). The CDR3 runs to 15 residues. Between the trimmed V and J ends, which lost 1 base and 5 bases, there was a span of 11 bases. Germline V CDR1 and CDR2: MNHNS, SASEGT. The CDR3, as DNA: TGTGCCAGCAGTGAAGTCTGGACAGCCAATGAAAAACTGTTTTTT. This gives the protein CASSEVWTANEKLFF.

The chain joins TRBV19 to TRBJ2-7; D uncertain. Looked up from germline, CDR1 is LNHDA and CDR2 is SQIVND (reference sequence). V lost 5 bases and J 4 bases, leaving 15 bases between the germline ends. The length of the CDR3 is 14 residues. The CDR3 coding sequence is TGTGCCAGTAGTCCCCCCCGGGCAGAATACGAGCAGTACTTC. Amino acids: CASSPPRAEYEQYF.

This clone was counted once. CDR3 bases: TGTGCCAGCAGCTTAGCGGCTAGCGGGAGGTCCTACGAGCAGTACTTC. Its protein product is CASSLAASGRSYEQYF. The chain combines TRBV7-2 with TRBJ2-7; 11 nucleotides line up with TRBD2. The germline V gene encodes CDR1 SGHTA and CDR2 FQGNSA. The ends lost 0 bases at V and 1 base at J; junction bases unmatched: 2. The CDR3 contains 16 residues.

In its sample, this clone was seen once. The chain carries TRBV16 and TRBJ2-1, with 7 bases fitting TRBD2. This CDR3 spans 14 amino acids. The V gene's germline CDR1 is KGHSY and CDR2 FQNENV. The V gene end was trimmed by 4 bases and the J gene end by 6 bases; junction bases not matched to a gene: 6. CDR3 region: CASSRGGSRNEQFF. The DNA of the CDR3 is TGTGCCAGCAGCCGGGGAGGGAGTCGCAATGAGCAGTTCTTC.